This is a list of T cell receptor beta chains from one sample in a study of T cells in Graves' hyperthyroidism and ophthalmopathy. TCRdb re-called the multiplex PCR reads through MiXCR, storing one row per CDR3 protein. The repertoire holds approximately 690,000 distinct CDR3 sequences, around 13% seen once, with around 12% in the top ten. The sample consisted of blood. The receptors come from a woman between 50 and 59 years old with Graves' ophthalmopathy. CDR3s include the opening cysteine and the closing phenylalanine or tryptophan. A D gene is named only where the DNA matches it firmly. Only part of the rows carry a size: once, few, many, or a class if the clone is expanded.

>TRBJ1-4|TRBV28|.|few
CASSPATTNEKLFF
TGTGCCAGCAGTCCAGCCACAACTAATGAAAAACTGTTTTTT
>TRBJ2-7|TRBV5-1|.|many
CASSLEGYHEQYF
TGCGCCAGCAGCTTGGAAGGGTACCACGAGCAGTACTTC
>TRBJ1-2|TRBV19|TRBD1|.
CASSKTGSYGYTF
TGTGCCAGTAGTAAGACAGGGAGCTATGGCTACACCTTC
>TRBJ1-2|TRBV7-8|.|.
CASSSGRGARNYQYGYTF
TGTGCCAGCAGCTCAGGGAGGGGGGCTCGAAACTACCAATATGGCTACACCTTC
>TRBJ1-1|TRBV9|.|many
CASSVGSLGNTEAFF
TGTGCCAGCAGCGTAGGGTCCCTTGGAAACACTGAAGCTTTCTTT
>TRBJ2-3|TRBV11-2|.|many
CASSLATRTDTQYF
TGTGCCAGCAGCTTAGCTACTAGGACAGATACGCAGTATTTT
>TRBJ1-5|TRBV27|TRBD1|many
CASSSDRGLQPQHF
TGTGCCAGCAGTTCGGACAGGGGGCTTCAGCCCCAGCATTTT
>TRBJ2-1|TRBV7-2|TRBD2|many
CASSLLLAGAFEQFF
TGTGCCAGCAGCTTACTACTAGCGGGAGCGTTTGAGCAGTTCTTC
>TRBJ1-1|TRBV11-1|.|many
CASSYRVNTEAFF
TGTGCCAGCAGCTACAGAGTGAACACTGAAGCTTTCTTT
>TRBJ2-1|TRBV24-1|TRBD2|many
CATSEKGTGLPSNEQFF
TGTGCCACCAGTGAAAAGGGTACGGGACTACCTTCCAATGAGCAGTTCTTC
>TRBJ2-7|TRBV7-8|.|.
CASSPRNRDEQYF
TGTGCCAGCAGCCCGCGAAACAGGGACGAGCAGTACTTC
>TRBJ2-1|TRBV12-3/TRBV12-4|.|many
CASSPPLSLRDYNEQFF
TGTGCCAGCAGCCCCCCGCTTTCCCTCAGGGACTACAATGAGCAGTTCTTC
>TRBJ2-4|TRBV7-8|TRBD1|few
CASSSSGQGSINIQYF
TGTGCCAGCAGCTCCTCGGGACAGGGCTCGATAAACATTCAGTACTTC
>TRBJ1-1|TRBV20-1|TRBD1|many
CSATDRVGTEAFF
TGCAGTGCTACGGACAGGGTTGGCACTGAAGCTTTCTTT
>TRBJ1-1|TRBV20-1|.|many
CSARGSRMNTEAFF
TGCAGTGCTAGAGGGTCTAGGATGAACACTGAAGCTTTCTTT
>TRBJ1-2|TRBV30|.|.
CAWIGLENYGYTF
TGTGCCTGGATTGGACTAGAAAATTATGGCTACACCTTC
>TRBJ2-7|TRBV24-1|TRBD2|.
CATSDGTSGVYEQYF
TGTGCCACCAGTGACGGGACTAGCGGTGTTTACGAGCAGTACTTC